These 32 T cell receptor beta chains came from one sample sequenced in a study of patients and donors after allogeneic stem cell transplantation. Each CDR3 protein gets one entry after TCRdb re-called the RT-PCR reads with MiXCR. The data hold hundreds of thousands of distinct CDR3 sequences, with around 15% observed a single time. Material for sequencing was blood, either unsorted or a sorted T cell fraction (not recorded which). The receptors stem from a human donor who was either an allogeneic HSCT recipient or a stem cell or donor lymphocyte infusion donor (not recorded which). It is not recorded whose cells these are; they may come from a transplant donor.

This clonotype occurred a few times. The chain joins TRBV24-1 to TRBJ2-1; 11 nucleotides align to TRBD2. This CDR3 spans 16 amino acids. Germline V gene sequence: CDR1 KGHDR, CDR2 SFDVKD. V shed 2 bases, J shed 6 bases, and the junction held 5 bases outside the gene matches. The CDR3: CATSDSTSGRGNEQFF. The DNA of the CDR3 is TGTGCCACCAGTGATTCTACTAGCGGGAGAGGCAATGAGCAGTTCTTC.

This clonotype was counted a few times. The chain has TRBV15 and TRBJ1-2; unclear D gene. The ends were cut back, 1 base at V and 7 bases at J, with 13 bases in the middle. CDR3 length: 14 amino acids. Germline-derived CDR1 and CDR2 are LNHNV and YYDKDF (reference sequence). The CDR3 bases are TGTGCCACCAGCAGAGTGGGGTTTAGCTCTGGCTACACCTTC. Its protein product is CATSRVGFSSGYTF.

This clonotype was found a few times. J is TRBJ2-7 and V is TRBV11-3; 7 nucleotides align to TRBD2. The CDR3 contains 13 residues. With V trimmed by 8 bases and J by 5 bases, 9 bases remained unmatched. Germline loops: CDR1 SGHNT, CDR2 YENEEA. CDR3 sequence reads: CASLGGDVDEQYF. CDR3 nucleotides: TGTGCCAGCCTTGGGGGGGATGTCGACGAGCAGTACTTC.

V gene TRBV4-1 combines with J gene TRBJ2-1; D possibly corresponds to TRBD1 (6 bases). Germline CDR1 reads MGHRA; CDR2 reads YSYEKL. The CDR3 runs to 15 residues. V lost 3 bases and J 6 bases, leaving 15 bases between the germline ends. The CDR3 region has the DNA TGCGCCAGCAGCCAGGGACAAACAGGTCGCAATGAGCAGTTCTTC. Translated: CASSQGQTGRNEQFF.

V and J are TRBV12-3 or TRBV12-4 and TRBJ1-2, with D tentatively TRBD1 (6 bases). The CDR3 length is 14 residues. Trimming stripped 2 bases from V and 5 bases from J, with 12 bases between. The CDR3 is CASSLSGGEYGYTF. The CDR3 nucleotides read TGTGCCAGCAGTTTATCGGGGGGCGAGTATGGCTACACCTTC.

This clonotype was seen more than once but under ten times. The genes are TRBV7-2 and TRBJ2-5; D is possibly TRBD1 or TRBD2 (6 bases each). CDR3 length equals 16 residues. The V gene lost 8 bases and the J gene lost 5 bases, with 24 bases spanning the gap. CDR1 and CDR2 (germline): SGHTA, FQGNSA. The CDR3 loop reads CASAKIPRGLSETQYF. DNA of the CDR3: TGTGCCAGCGCAAAAATCCCCCGGGGGCTAAGTGAGACCCAGTACTTC.

This clonotype has a count of ten or more. The chain combines TRBV7-2 with TRBJ2-3; D unclear. The V gene lost 5 bases and the J gene lost 4 bases, with 16 bases spanning the gap. The CDR3 is 15 amino acids. Germline assignment: CDR1 SGHTA and CDR2 FQGNSA. Here the CDR3 DNA reads TGTGCCAGCAGCCCACCCAGTGGACCACCAGATACGCAGTATTTT. Translation: CASSPPSGPPDTQYF.

This clonotype has more than one count but fewer than ten. The chain couples TRBV5-1 to TRBJ2-3, with D perhaps TRBD2 (6 bases). This CDR3 has 15 residues. V lost 0 bases to trimming and J lost 10 bases, with 18 bases between them. The germline V gene encodes CDR1 SGHRS and CDR2 YFSETQ. CDR3 residues: CASSLASSDIKSQYF. The CDR3 DNA is TGCGCCAGCAGCTTGGCCTCTAGCGATATCAAATCGCAGTATTTT.

This clonotype was observed many times. The chain joins TRBV10-3 to TRBJ2-3, with D unclear. The CDR3 consists of 11 residues. CDR1 and CDR2 (germline): ENHRY, SYGVKD. V was shortened by 7 bases and J by 4 bases, with 6 bases between the two germline ends. CDR3 region: CAITSADTQYF. DNA of the CDR3: TGTGCCATCACTTCGGCAGATACGCAGTATTTT.

This rearrangement joins TRBV2 to TRBJ2-2, with a weak D call TRBD1 (6 bases). In germline, CDR1 is SNHLY, CDR2 FYNNEI. V lost 4 bases and J 12 bases, leaving 18 bases between the germline ends. The CDR3 consists of 14 residues. The CDR3 DNA reads TGTGCCAGCAGTGCGAGTAAACAGGGTGGTAAGCTGTTTTTT. Encoded protein: CASSASKQGGKLFF.

The rearrangement links TRBV9 to TRBJ2-3; D uncertain. The V gene's germline CDR1 is SGDLS and CDR2 YYNGEE. The CDR3 is made up of 14 amino acids. Trimming removed 3 bases from V and 1 base from J, with 9 bases in between. CDR3 sequence reads: CASSALVGTDTQYF. The CDR3, as DNA: TGTGCCAGCAGCGCTCTAGTGGGCACAGATACGCAGTATTTT. Based on the CDR3 plus reference TRBV9 and TRBJ2-3, the full variable domain is DSGVTQTPKHLITATGQRVTLRCSPRSGDLSVYWYQQSLDQGLQFLIQYYNGEERAKGNILERFSAQQFPDLHSELNLSSLELGDSALYFCASSALVGTDTQYFGPGTRLTVL.

The chain uses TRBV5-1 and TRBJ2-1, with a weak D call TRBD2 (7 bases). Trimming took off 4 bases at V and 0 bases at J, with 23 bases between the two ends. Germline CDR1 is SGHRS and CDR2 is YFSETQ. The CDR3 runs to 19 residues. CDR3: CASSRIPLGGAASYNEQFF. The CDR3 nucleotides read TGCGCCAGCAGCCGAATCCCGCTGGGGGGGGCGGCCTCCTACAATGAGCAGTTCTTC.

This chain joins TRBV18 and TRBJ2-1; D ambiguous. V shed 6 bases and J shed 0 bases, with 15 bases lying between them. Germline assignment: CDR1 KGHSH and CDR2 LQKENI. There are 16 residues in the CDR3. This CDR3 is CASSPLRTSSYNEQFF. CDR3 bases: TGTGCCAGCTCCCCTCTGCGGACCAGCTCCTACAATGAGCAGTTCTTC.

The rearrangement uses TRBV5-4 and TRBJ2-1; D is uncertain. The V and J ends lost 0 bases and 2 bases respectively, with 6 bases between them. CDR1 is SGHNT, CDR2 YYREEE, per germline (reference sequence). The CDR3 runs 14 residues. The CDR3 protein is CASSLALAYNEQFF. The DNA of the CDR3 is TGTGCCAGCAGCTTGGCACTTGCCTACAATGAGCAGTTCTTC.

The CDR3 sequence: CASRALPAETQYF. CDR3 bases: TGTGCCAGCCGGGCCCTCCCGGCGGAGACCCAGTACTTC. This sequence joins TRBV6-1 and TRBJ2-5; D ambiguous. The CDR3 is 13 residues long. Trimming stripped 8 bases from V and 5 bases from J, with 15 bases between. Germline V gene data show CDR1 as MNHNS and CDR2 as SASEGT.

This clonotype was recorded a few times. The chain joins TRBV5-1 to TRBJ2-7; the D is unclear. Germline loops: CDR1 SGHRS, CDR2 YFSETQ. This CDR3 region has 14 residues. V dropped 2 bases and J dropped 0 bases, with 9 bases sitting between them. CDR3 sequence (DNA): TGCGCCAGCAGCTTAATACAGACCTCCTACGAGCAGTACTTC. It specifies CASSLIQTSYEQYF.

The table lists this clonotype with a few counts. The chain joins TRBV20-1 to TRBJ1-5; possible D gene TRBD1, 6 bases. The CDR3 has 16 amino acids. Trimming removed 1 base at V and 0 bases at J, with 13 bases between. Germline V lookup: CDR1 DFQATT, CDR2 SNEGSKA (reference sequence). CDR3 sequence (DNA): TGCAGTGCTAGAGCCCCTGGACAGCGTAGCAATCAGCCCCAGCATTTT. It is translated as CSARAPGQRSNQPQHF.

A few counts support this clonotype. This chain uses TRBV11-2 with TRBJ2-7; D is ambiguous. Trimming left V 0 bases short and J 3 bases short, with 6 bases between. Germline V gene sequence: CDR1 SGHAT, CDR2 FQNNGV. The CDR3 extends over 13 amino acids. The CDR3 nucleotides are TGTGCCAGCAGCTTAGATATTAGCTACGAGCAGTACTTC. Its translation: CASSLDISYEQYF. Supplemented by reference TRBV11-2 and TRBJ2-7, the full variable domain reads EAGVAQSPRYKIIEKRQSVAFWCNPISGHATLYWYQQILGQGPKLLIQFQNNGVVDDSQLPKDRFSAERLKGVDSTLKIQPAKLEDSAVYLCASSLDISYEQYFGPGTRLTVT.

The chain recombines TRBV10-3 with TRBJ2-1; 10 nucleotides agree with TRBD1. V shed 4 bases, J shed 7 bases, and the junction held 7 bases outside the gene matches. Germline-derived CDR1 and CDR2 are ENHRY and SYGVKD. The CDR3 contains 15 residues. The CDR3 DNA reads as TGTGCCATCAGTGGAGGGGACAGGGGTACGAATGAGCAGTTCTTC. Residues: CAISGGDRGTNEQFF.

The CDR3 coding sequence is TGTGCCAGCTCACCGACAGGTCTTGCTAATGAAAAACTGTTTTTT. Translation gives CASSPTGLANEKLFF. The genes are TRBV18 and TRBJ1-4, with D possibly being TRBD1 (6 bases). Trimming shortened V by 3 bases and J by 3 bases, and 11 bases separated the two germline ends. In germline, CDR1 is KGHSH, CDR2 LQKENI. This CDR3 is 15 amino acids long.

This sequence joins TRBV5-1 and TRBJ2-1, with 11 bases matching TRBD1. Germline V gene sequence: CDR1 SGHRS, CDR2 YFSETQ. With 0 bases clipped from V and 6 bases from J, the junction kept 5 bases outside the gene matches. This CDR3 region has 16 residues. CDR3 bases: TGCGCCAGCAGCTTGGGAAGGACAGGGGGCCGCAATGAGCAGTTCTTC. Translated: CASSLGRTGGRNEQFF.

This sequence joins TRBV7-3 and TRBJ1-6, with 8 bases matching TRBD1. V lost 5 bases, J lost 8 bases, and 2 bases stayed unmatched. CDR1 is SGHTA, CDR2 FQGTGA, per germline. CDR3 size: 13 residues. CDR3: CASSMTGDSPLHF. For the CDR3, the DNA is TGTGCCAGCAGCATGACAGGGGATTCACCCCTCCACTTT. The complete variable domain, with remaining parts taken from reference TRBV7-3 and TRBJ1-6, reads GAGVSQTPSNKVTEKGKYVELRCDPISGHTALYWYRQSLGQGPEFLIYFQGTGAADDSGLPNDRFFAVRPEGSVSTLKIQRTERGDSAVYLCASSMTGDSPLHFGNGTRLTVT.

V gene TRBV20-1 combines with J gene TRBJ2-7; tentative D call: TRBD2 (7 bases). Germline CDR1 and CDR2: DFQATT and SNEGSKA (reference sequence). The V end was cut by 5 bases, the J end by 4 bases, with 15 bases between. The length of the CDR3 is 13 residues. CDR3 in amino acids: CSAVLGGLYEQYF. CDR3 bases: TGCAGTGCTGTCCTCGGGGGGCTTTACGAGCAGTACTTC.

A few counts support this clonotype. V and J are TRBV7-6 and TRBJ2-3; 9 bases fit TRBD2. Germline V lookup: CDR1 SGHVS, CDR2 FNYEAQ. The CDR3 length is 16 residues. The V and J ends lost 5 bases and 4 bases, in that order; junction bases with no gene match: 10. The CDR3: CASSQGPGLASDTQYF. The CDR3 coding sequence is TGTGCCAGCAGCCAGGGACCGGGACTAGCATCAGATACGCAGTATTTT.

There are a few counts of this clonotype. The chain recombines TRBV12-3 or TRBV12-4 with TRBJ2-7, with 12 nucleotides matching TRBD2. Trimming removed 4 bases from V and 4 bases from J; junction bases left unmatched: 5. The CDR3 runs 15 residues. CDR3 amino acids: CASSSTSGRRYEQYF. The CDR3 coding sequence is TGTGCCAGCAGTTCTACTAGCGGGAGGAGGTACGAGCAGTACTTC.

This clonotype was counted a few times. The V gene is TRBV20-1, the J gene TRBJ2-4; 10 bases fit TRBD2. J gave up 1 base and V 6 bases, and 6 bases lay outside the gene matches. The CDR3 covers 15 residues. Germline V gene sequence: CDR1 DFQATT, CDR2 SNEGSKA (reference sequence). The CDR3, as DNA: TGCAGTGCCGTTTTAGCGGGAGGCGCCAAAAACATTCAGTACTTC. This translates into CSAVLAGGAKNIQYF.

This clonotype was detected only once. The chain carries TRBV5-4 and TRBJ1-1, with D maybe TRBD1 (5 bases). The V gene's germline CDR1 is SGHNT and CDR2 YYREEE (reference sequence). The V end lost 0 bases, the J end lost 4 bases, and 10 bases lay between the germline ends. CDR3 size: 14 residues. The CDR3 spells CASSLVGARTEAFF. The CDR3 DNA reads TGTGCCAGCAGCTTGGTCGGGGCGCGCACTGAAGCTTTCTTT.

The chain is built from TRBV12-3 or TRBV12-4 and TRBJ2-2, with 13 positions matching TRBD2. V gave up 6 bases and J gave up 2 bases; unmatched junction bases: 6. The length of the CDR3 is 17 residues. The CDR3 protein is CASRYRTSGGNTGELFF. For the CDR3, the DNA is TGTGCCAGCAGATACCGGACTAGCGGGGGTAACACCGGGGAGCTGTTTTTT.

This clonotype was picked up a small number of times. As DNA, the CDR3 is TGTGCCAGCAGTGAAGCGAGCAGGGGAGGGTATGGCTACACCTTC. Protein: CASSEASRGGYGYTF. The V gene is TRBV6-1, the J gene TRBJ1-2; TRBD1 is a possible D gene (6 bases). This CDR3 is built from 15 residues. CDR1 and CDR2 (germline): MNHNS, SASEGT. V was clipped by 0 bases and J by 5 bases, with 13 bases between them.

Ten or more counts support this clonotype. The rearrangement uses TRBV18 and TRBJ2-5; D not certain. The CDR3 has 15 amino acids. V was cut by 4 bases and J by 4 bases, with 16 bases left in between. Germline V CDR1 and CDR2: KGHSH, LQKENI. CDR3 DNA: TGTGCCAGCTCACTGAAACACGGGCCCGTAGAGACCCAGTACTTC. This translates into CASSLKHGPVETQYF. The full variable domain, completed using reference TRBV18 and TRBJ2-5, is NAGVMQNPRHLVRRRGQEARLRCSPMKGHSHVYWYRQLPEEGLKFMVYLQKENIIDESGMPKERFSAEFPKEGPSILRIQQVVRGDSAAYFCASSLKHGPVETQYFGPGTRLLVL.

This clonotype was seen once. The chain recombines TRBV20-1 with TRBJ2-3, with TRBD2 matching 9 bases. V lost 3 bases to trimming and J lost 4 bases; unmatched junction nucleotides: 8. Germline CDR1 is DFQATT and CDR2 is SNEGSKA (reference sequence). The CDR3 runs to 15 residues. The CDR3 DNA follows: TGCAGTGCTAGCTACCTAGCGGGGAAGTCAGATACGCAGTATTTT. Its translation: CSASYLAGKSDTQYF.

Only a few counts were recorded for this clonotype. The V and J genes are TRBV6-1 and TRBJ2-1; 14 bases map to TRBD2. Germline V gives CDR1 MNHNS, CDR2 SASEGT. CDR3 length equals 15 residues. V shed 6 bases, J shed 8 bases, and the junction held 6 bases outside the gene matches. This chain's CDR3 is CASSSGLAGGYEQFF. CDR3 in DNA: TGTGCCAGCAGCTCAGGACTAGCGGGGGGTTATGAGCAGTTCTTC.